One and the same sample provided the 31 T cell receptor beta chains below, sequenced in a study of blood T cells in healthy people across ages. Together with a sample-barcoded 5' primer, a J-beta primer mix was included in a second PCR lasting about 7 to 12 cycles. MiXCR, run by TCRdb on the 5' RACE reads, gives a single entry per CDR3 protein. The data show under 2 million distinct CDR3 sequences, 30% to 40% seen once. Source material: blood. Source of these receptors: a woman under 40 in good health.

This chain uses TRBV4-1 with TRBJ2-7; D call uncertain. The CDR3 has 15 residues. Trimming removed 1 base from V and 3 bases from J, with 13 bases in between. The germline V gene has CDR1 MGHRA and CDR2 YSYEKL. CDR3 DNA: TGCGCCAGCAGCCAAGGGGTTCCTAGGAGCTACGAGCAGTACTTC. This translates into CASSQGVPRSYEQYF.

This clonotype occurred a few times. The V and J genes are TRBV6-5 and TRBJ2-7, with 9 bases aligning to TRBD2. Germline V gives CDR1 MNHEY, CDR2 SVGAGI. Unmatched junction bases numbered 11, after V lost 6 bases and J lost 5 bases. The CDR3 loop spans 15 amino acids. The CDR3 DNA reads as TGTGCCAGCAGCCCCCGGCGGGGGGGCCTGAACGAGCAGTACTTC. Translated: CASSPRRGGLNEQYF.

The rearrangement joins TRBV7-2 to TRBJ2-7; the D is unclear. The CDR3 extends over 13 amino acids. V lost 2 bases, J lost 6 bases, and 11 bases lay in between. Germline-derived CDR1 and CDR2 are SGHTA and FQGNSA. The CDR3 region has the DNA TGTGCCAGCAGCTTACTACGGAACCGCGAGCAGTACTTC. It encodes CASSLLRNREQYF.

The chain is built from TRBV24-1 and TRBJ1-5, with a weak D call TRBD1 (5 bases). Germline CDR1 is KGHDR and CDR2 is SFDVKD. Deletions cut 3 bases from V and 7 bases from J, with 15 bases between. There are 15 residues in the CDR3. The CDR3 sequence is CATSDPEGSGQPQHF. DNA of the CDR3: TGTGCCACCAGTGATCCCGAGGGGTCGGGGCAGCCCCAGCATTTT.

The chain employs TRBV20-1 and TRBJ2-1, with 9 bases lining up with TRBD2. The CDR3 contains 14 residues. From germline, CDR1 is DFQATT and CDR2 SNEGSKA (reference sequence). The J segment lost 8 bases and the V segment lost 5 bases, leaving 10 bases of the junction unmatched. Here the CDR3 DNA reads TGCAGTGCTGGCGGGGGGGAGGAGCACGATGAGCAGTTCTTC. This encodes CSAGGGEEHDEQFF.

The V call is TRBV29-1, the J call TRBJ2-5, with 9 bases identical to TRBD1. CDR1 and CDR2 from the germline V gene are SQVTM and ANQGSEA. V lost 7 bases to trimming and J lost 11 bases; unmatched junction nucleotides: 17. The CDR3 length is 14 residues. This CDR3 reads CSAMGGTGLHGQYF. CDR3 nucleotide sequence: TGCAGCGCAATGGGAGGGACAGGGTTACATGGGCAGTACTTC.

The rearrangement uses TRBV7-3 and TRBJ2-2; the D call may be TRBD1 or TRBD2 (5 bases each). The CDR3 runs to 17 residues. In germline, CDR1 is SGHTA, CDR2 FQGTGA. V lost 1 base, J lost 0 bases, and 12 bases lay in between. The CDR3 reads CASSLRDHPANTGELFF. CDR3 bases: TGTGCCAGCAGCTTAAGGGACCACCCCGCGAACACCGGGGAGCTGTTTTTT.

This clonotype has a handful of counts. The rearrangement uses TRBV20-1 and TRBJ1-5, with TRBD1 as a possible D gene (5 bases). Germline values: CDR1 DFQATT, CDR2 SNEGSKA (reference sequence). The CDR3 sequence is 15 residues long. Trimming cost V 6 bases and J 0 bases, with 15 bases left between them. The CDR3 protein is CSAISAGDSNQPQHF. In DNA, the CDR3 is TGCAGTGCAATTTCGGCGGGGGATAGCAATCAGCCCCAGCATTTT.

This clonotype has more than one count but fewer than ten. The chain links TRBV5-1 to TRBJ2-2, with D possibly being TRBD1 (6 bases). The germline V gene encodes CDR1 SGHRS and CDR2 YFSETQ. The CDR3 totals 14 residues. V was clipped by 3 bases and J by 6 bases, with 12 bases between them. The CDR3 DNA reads TGCGCCAGCAGCTCAACAGGGACGTCCGGGGAGCTGTTTTTT. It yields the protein CASSSTGTSGELFF.

The CDR3 bases are TGCGCCAGCAGTGAGAGGTCAGGGGGGCTAGATACGCAGTATTTT. Its translation: CASSERSGGLDTQYF. V is TRBV10-1 and J is TRBJ2-3, with D possibly being TRBD1 (7 bases). CDR3 length: 15 residues. Per germline, CDR1 WNHNN and CDR2 SYGVQD (reference sequence). Trimming left V 2 bases short and J 5 bases short, with 14 bases between.

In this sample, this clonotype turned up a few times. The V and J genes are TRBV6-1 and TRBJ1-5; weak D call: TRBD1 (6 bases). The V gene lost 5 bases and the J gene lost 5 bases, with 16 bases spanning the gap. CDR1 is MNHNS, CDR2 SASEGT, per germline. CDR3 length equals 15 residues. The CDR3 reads CASSPGLGGDQPQHF. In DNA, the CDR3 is TGTGCCAGCAGTCCGGGACTAGGGGGTGATCAGCCCCAGCATTTT.

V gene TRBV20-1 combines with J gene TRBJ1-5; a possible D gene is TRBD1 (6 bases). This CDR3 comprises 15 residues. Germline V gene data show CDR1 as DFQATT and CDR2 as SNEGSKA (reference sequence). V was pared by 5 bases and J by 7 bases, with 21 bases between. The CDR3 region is CSAPHKGGLGQPQHF. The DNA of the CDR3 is TGCAGTGCTCCTCATAAGGGGGGGCTCGGGCAGCCCCAGCATTTT.

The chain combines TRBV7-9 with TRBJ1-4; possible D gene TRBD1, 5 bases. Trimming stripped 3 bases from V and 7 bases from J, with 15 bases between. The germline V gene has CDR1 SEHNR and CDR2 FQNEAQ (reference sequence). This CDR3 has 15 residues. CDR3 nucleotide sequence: TGTGCCAGCAGCTTTCTCGGGACGGCCAGTGAAAAACTGTTTTTT. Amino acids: CASSFLGTASEKLFF.

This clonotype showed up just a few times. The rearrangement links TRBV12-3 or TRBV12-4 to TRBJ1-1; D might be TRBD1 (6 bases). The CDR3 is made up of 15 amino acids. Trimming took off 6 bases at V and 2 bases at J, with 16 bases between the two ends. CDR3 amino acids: CASSRPGGGNTEAFF. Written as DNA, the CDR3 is TGTGCCAGCAGCCGCCCCGGGGGCGGTAACACTGAAGCTTTCTTT.

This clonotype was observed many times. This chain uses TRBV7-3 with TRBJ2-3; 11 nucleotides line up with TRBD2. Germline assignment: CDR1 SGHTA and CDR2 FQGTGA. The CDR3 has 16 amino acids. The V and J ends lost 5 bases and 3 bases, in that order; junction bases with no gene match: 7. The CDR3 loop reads CASSITSGSGTDTQYF. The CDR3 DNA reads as TGTGCCAGCAGCATTACTAGCGGGAGTGGAACAGATACGCAGTATTTT. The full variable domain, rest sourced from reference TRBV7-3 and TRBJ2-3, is GAGVSQTPSNKVTEKGKYVELRCDPISGHTALYWYRQSLGQGPEFLIYFQGTGAADDSGLPNDRFFAVRPEGSVSTLKIQRTERGDSAVYLCASSITSGSGTDTQYFGPGTRLTVL.

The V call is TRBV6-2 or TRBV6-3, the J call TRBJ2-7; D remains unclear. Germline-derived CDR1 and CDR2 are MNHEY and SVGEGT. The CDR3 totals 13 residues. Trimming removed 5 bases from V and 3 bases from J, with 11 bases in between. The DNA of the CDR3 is TGTGCCAGCAGTGATCCCCATTACTACGAGCAGTACTTC. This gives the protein CASSDPHYYEQYF.

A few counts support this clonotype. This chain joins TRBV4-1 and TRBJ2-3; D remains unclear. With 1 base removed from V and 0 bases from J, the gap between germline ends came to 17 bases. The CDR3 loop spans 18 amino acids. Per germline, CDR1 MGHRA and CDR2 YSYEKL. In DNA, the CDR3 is TGCGCCAGCAGCCAAGTCCCCTTAGAGTTGGCTAGCACAGATACGCAGTATTTT. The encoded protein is CASSQVPLELASTDTQYF.

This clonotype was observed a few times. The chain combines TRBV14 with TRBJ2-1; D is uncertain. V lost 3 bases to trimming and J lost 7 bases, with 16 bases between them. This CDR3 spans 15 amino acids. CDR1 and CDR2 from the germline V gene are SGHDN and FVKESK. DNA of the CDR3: TGTGCCAGCAGCCACCTGAGTGCGACCTCAAATGAGCAGTTCTTC. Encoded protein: CASSHLSATSNEQFF.

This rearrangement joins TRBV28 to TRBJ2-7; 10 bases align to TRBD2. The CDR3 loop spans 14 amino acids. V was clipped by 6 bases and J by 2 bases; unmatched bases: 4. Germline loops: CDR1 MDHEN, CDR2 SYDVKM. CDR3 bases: TGTGCCAGCAGGCGTAGCGGGAGGACCTACGAGCAGTACTTC. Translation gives CASRRSGRTYEQYF.

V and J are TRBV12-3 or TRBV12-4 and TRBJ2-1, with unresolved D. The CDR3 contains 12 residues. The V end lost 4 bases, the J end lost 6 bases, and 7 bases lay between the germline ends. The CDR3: CASSWVLNEQFF. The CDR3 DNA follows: TGTGCCAGCAGTTGGGTCCTCAATGAGCAGTTCTTC.

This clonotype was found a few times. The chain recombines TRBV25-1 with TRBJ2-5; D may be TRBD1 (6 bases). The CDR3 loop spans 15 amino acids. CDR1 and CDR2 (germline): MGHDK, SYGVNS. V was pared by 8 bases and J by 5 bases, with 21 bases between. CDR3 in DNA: TGTGCCAGCGGTACCAGAACAGGGTCGGCTGAGACCCAGTACTTC. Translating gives CASGTRTGSAETQYF.

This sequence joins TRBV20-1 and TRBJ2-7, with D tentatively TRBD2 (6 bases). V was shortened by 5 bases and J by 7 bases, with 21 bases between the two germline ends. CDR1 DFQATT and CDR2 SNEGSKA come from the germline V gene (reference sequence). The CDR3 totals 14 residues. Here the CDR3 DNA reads TGCAGTGCTCCCGCACCTCTCGCGGGGAATGAGCAGTACTTC. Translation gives CSAPAPLAGNEQYF.

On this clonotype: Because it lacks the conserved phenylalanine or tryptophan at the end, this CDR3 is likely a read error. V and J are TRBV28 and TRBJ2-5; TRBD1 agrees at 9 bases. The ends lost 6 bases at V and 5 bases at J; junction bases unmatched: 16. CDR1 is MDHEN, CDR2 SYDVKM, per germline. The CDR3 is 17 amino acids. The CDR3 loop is CASSPLGDRAIVETQYS. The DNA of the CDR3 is TGTGCCAGCAGCCCCCTCGGGGACAGGGCGATTGTGGAGACCCAGTACTCC.

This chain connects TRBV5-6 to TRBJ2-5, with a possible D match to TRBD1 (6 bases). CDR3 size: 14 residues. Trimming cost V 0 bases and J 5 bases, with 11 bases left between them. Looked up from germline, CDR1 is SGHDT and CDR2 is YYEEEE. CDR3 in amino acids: CASSLARGKETQYF. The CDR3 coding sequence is TGTGCCAGCAGCTTGGCTAGGGGGAAGGAGACCCAGTACTTC.

The CDR3 protein is CSVELAGNSYEQYF. CDR3 nucleotide sequence: TGCAGCGTTGAACTAGCGGGGAACTCCTACGAGCAGTACTTC. This rearrangement joins TRBV29-1 to TRBJ2-7; TRBD2 aligns across 9 bases. Trimming took 2 bases from V and 0 from J; bases not matched to a gene: 2. In germline, CDR1 is SQVTM, CDR2 ANQGSEA. The length of the CDR3 is 14 residues.

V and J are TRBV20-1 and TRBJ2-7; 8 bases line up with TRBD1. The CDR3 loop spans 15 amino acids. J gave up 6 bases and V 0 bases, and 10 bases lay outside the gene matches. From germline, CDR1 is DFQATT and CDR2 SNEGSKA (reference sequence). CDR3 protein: CSARDMAGGHLEQYF. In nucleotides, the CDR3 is TGCAGTGCTAGAGATATGGCAGGGGGCCATCTCGAGCAGTACTTC.

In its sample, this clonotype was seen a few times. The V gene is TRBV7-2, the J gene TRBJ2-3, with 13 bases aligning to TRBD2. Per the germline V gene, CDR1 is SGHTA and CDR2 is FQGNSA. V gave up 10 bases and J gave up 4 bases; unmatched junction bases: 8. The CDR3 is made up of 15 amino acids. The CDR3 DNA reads TGTGCCACCCCACGGACTAGCGGGAGCGCAGATACGCAGTATTTT. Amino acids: CATPRTSGSADTQYF.

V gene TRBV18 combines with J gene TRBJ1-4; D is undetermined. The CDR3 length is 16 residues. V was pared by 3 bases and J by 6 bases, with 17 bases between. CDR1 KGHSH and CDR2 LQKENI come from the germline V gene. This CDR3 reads CASSPPSAGDYEKLFF. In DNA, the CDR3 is TGTGCCAGCTCACCCCCTTCGGCAGGCGATTATGAAAAACTGTTTTTT.

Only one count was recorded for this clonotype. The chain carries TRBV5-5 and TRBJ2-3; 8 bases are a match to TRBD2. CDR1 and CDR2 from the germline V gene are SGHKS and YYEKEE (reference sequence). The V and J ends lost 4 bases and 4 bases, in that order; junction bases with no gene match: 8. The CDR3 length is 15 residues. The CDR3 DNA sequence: TGTGCCAGCAGCAGGATCGGACTAGCAGCAGATACGCAGTATTTT. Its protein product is CASSRIGLAADTQYF.

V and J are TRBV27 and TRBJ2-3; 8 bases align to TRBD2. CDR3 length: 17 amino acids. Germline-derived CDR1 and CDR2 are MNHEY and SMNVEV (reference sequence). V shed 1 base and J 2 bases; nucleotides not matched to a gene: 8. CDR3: CASSLYGSGEITDTQYF. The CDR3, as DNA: TGTGCCAGCAGTTTATACGGTAGCGGGGAGATCACAGATACGCAGTATTTT.

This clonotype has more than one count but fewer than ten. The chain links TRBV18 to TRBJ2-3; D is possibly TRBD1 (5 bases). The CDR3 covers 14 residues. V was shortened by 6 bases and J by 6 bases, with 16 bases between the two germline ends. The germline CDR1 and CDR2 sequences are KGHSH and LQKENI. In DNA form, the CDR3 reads TGTGCCAGCTCCCTTGACAGAAGTTCCGATACGCAGTATTTT. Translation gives CASSLDRSSDTQYF. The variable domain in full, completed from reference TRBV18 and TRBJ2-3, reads NAGVMQNPRHLVRRRGQEARLRCSPMKGHSHVYWYRQLPEEGLKFMVYLQKENIIDESGMPKERFSAEFPKEGPSILRIQQVVRGDSAAYFCASSLDRSSDTQYFGPGTRLTVL.